Shown below are 9 T cell receptor beta chains from a single sample sequenced in a study of identifying expanded T cells in peripheral blood. The data were produced by immunoSEQ multiplex PCR, yet TCRdb's version contains in-frame clones alone and is incomplete. Of more than 80,000 clones listed, 88% are singletons. Source material: blood. These receptors were taken from a person between 18 and 75 years old in good health.

The chain uses TRBV19 and TRBJ2-2, with TRBD2 matching over 11 bases. Germline trimming cut 7 bases from V and 6 bases from J; bases unmatched to any gene: 10. This CDR3 has 16 amino acids. In germline, CDR1 is LNHDA, CDR2 SQIVND (reference sequence). DNA of the CDR3: TGTGCCAGTAAGGAATATAGCGGGGGGGCCCCCGGGGAGCTGTTTTTT. Translating it yields CASKEYSGGAPGELFF.

This chain's CDR3 is CASSFSGGVSPLHF. The CDR3 DNA is TGTGCCAGCAGTTTCTCCGGGGGAGTGTCACCCCTCCACTTT. The chain combines TRBV27 with TRBJ1-6; tentatively, D is TRBD1 (5 bases). The CDR3 extends over 14 amino acids. The V end was cut by 3 bases, the J end by 10 bases, with 13 bases between. CDR1 and CDR2 from the germline V gene are MNHEY and SMNVEV (reference sequence).

This rearrangement joins TRBV19 to TRBJ1-2; no firm D call. CDR3 size: 13 residues. In germline, CDR1 is LNHDA, CDR2 SQIVND (reference sequence). V gave up 3 bases and J gave up 8 bases, with 13 bases separating them. CDR3 in amino acids: CASSMDSDKGYTF. The CDR3 DNA reads TGTGCCAGTAGTATGGATTCAGACAAAGGCTACACCTTC.

The genes are TRBV9 and TRBJ1-5; D is perhaps TRBD1 (5 bases). The germline V gene has CDR1 SGDLS and CDR2 YYNGEE. The V end lost 3 bases, the J end lost 3 bases, and 10 bases lay between the germline ends. CDR3 length equals 14 residues. Here the CDR3 reads CASSGGAYNQPQHF. The CDR3 DNA sequence: TGTGCCAGCAGCGGTGGGGCTTACAATCAGCCCCAGCATTTT. The full variable domain, with the rest looked up from reference TRBV9 and TRBJ1-5, is DSGVTQTPKHLITATGQRVTLRCSPRSGDLSVYWYQQSLDQGLQFLIQYYNGEERAKGNILERFSAQQFPDLHSELNLSSLELGDSALYFCASSGGAYNQPQHFGDGTRLSIL.

The chain couples TRBV9 to TRBJ2-1, with 7 bases matching TRBD2. V was clipped by 4 bases and J by 8 bases; unmatched bases: 0. There are 11 residues in the CDR3. Per the germline V gene, CDR1 is SGDLS and CDR2 is YYNGEE. CDR3 amino acids: CASSREDEQFF. CDR3 DNA: TGTGCCAGCAGCCGGGAGGATGAGCAGTTCTTC. The full variable domain, completed using reference TRBV9 and TRBJ2-1, is DSGVTQTPKHLITATGQRVTLRCSPRSGDLSVYWYQQSLDQGLQFLIQYYNGEERAKGNILERFSAQQFPDLHSELNLSSLELGDSALYFCASSREDEQFFGPGTRLTVL.

The chain's CDR3 is CASSRPGEQYF. The CDR3 DNA reads TGCGCCAGCAGCCGCCCGGGCGAGCAGTACTTC. This chain uses TRBV4-1 with TRBJ2-7; D not resolved. V lost 4 bases, J lost 6 bases, and 7 bases lay in between. This CDR3 contains 11 residues. Germline lookup yields CDR1 MGHRA and CDR2 YSYEKL.

This clone was detected once. The chain recombines TRBV6-6 with TRBJ1-1, with no clear D. The CDR3 consists of 16 residues. Trimming took 7 bases from V and 1 from J, leaving 19 bases between them. Looked up from germline, CDR1 is MNHNY and CDR2 is SVGAGI (reference sequence). The CDR3 is CASTPKSGTSNTEAFF. For the CDR3, the DNA is TGTGCCAGCACCCCTAAATCGGGCACTTCGAACACTGAAGCTTTCTTT.

The chain links TRBV29-1 to TRBJ2-7; D uncertain. In germline, CDR1 is SQVTM, CDR2 ANQGSEA. This CDR3 has 15 residues. V was trimmed by 1 base and J by 3 bases, leaving 16 bases between them. CDR3 loop: CSVEVSYTSYYEQYF. The DNA for the CDR3 is TGCAGCGTTGAAGTGTCTTACACGAGCTACTACGAGCAGTACTTC.

This clone occurred once. The chain recombines TRBV6-1 with TRBJ2-5, with 10 bases matching TRBD1. With V trimmed by 3 bases and J by 5 bases, 6 bases remained unmatched. This CDR3 has 15 amino acids. CDR1 MNHNS and CDR2 SASEGT come from the germline V gene. CDR3 protein: CASSDPGQGRETQYF. In nucleotides, the CDR3 is TGTGCCAGCAGTGATCCGGGACAGGGGAGGGAGACCCAGTACTTC.